This T cell receptor (beta chain) was obtained from a study of T cells after posttransplantation cyclophosphamide. Sequencing was performed with immunoSEQ multiplex PCR; in TCRdb, only in-frame clones are kept and a portion is missing. The sample comprises about 11,000 clones, 85% to 95% of which are singletons, and under 0.35% rests with the top ten. The ends lost 5 bases at V and 3 bases at J; junction bases unmatched: 4. This CDR3 has 16 amino acids. Per germline, CDR1 SGHVS and CDR2 FNYEAQ. Turning to this clone: What it binds is unknown.

Study-level results: Donor-recipient repertoire similarity was low at 1-2 months, rising over year one. After PTCy, TRB diversity resembled that of CNI/methotrexate controls. Tissue-infiltrating T cells from skin or gut overlapped little with blood T cells.

Input material: naive CD8+ T cells sorted from PBMCs. The chain couples TRBV7-6 to TRBJ1-4; 12 nucleotides agree with TRBD1. This TCR came from a man aged 30 to 39 in good health and a related stem cell transplant donor. The CDR3 DNA sequence: TGTGCCAGCAGCCTGGGACAGGGGGCTCCTAATGAAAAACTGTTTTTT. As protein: CASSLGQGAPNEKLFF.